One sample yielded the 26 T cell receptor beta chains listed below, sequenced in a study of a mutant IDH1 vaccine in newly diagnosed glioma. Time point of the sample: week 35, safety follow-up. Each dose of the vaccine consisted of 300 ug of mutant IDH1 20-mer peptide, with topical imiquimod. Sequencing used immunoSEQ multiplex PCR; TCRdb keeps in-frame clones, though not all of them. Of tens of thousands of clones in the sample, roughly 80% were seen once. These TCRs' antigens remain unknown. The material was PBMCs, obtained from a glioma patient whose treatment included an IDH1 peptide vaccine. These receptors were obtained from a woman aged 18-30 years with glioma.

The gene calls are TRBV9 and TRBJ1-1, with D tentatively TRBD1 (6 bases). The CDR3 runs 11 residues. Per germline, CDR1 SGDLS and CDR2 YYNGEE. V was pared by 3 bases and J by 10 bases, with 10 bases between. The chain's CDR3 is CASSGGGGAFF. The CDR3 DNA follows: TGTGCCAGCAGCGGGGGAGGGGGAGCTTTCTTT.

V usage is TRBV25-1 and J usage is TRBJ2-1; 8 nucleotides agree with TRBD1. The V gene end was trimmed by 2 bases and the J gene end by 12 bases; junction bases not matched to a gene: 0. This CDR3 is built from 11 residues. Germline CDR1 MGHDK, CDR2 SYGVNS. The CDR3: CASSEGTGQFF. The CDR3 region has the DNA TGTGCCAGCAGTGAAGGGACAGGGCAGTTCTTC.

The CDR3: CSVTRTSVSGYTF. CDR3 in DNA: TGCAGCGTTACCCGGACTTCGGTTAGTGGCTACACCTTC. This chain connects TRBV29-1 to TRBJ1-2; unclear D gene. Per germline, CDR1 SQVTM and CDR2 ANQGSEA. The V end lost 5 bases, the J end lost 7 bases, and 17 bases lay between the germline ends. This CDR3 has 13 amino acids.

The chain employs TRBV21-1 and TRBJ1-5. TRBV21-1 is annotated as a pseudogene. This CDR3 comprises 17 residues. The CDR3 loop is CASSKGMGRREGQPQHF. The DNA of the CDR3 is TGTGCCAGCAGCAAAGGGATGGGTAGGAGGGAAGGACAGCCCCAGCATTTT.

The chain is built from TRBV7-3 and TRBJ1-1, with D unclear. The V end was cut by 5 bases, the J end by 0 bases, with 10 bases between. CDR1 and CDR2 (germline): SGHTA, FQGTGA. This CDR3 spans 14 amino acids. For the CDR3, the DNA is TGTGCCAGCAGCACGTCTCCTATGAACACTGAAGCTTTCTTT. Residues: CASSTSPMNTEAFF.

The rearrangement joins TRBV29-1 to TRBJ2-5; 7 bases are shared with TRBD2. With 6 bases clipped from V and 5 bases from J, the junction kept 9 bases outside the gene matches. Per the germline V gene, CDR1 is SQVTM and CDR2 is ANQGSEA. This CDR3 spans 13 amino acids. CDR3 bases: TGCAGCGTACTCAGGGAGGGCAAGGAGACCCAGTACTTC. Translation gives CSVLREGKETQYF.

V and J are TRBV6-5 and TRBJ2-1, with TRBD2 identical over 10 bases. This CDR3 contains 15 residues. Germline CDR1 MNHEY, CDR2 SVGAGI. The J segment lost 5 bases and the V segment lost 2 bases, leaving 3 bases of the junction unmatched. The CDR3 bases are TGTGCCAGCAGTTACACTAGCGGGGATCACAATGAGCAGTTCTTC. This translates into CASSYTSGDHNEQFF.

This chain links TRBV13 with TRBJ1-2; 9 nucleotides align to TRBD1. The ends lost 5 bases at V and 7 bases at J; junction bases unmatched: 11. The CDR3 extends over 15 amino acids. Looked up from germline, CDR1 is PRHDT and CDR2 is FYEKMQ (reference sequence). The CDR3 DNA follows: TGTGCCAGCAGCCCTCGGGACAGGGAGGTCTCTGGCTACACCTTC. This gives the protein CASSPRDREVSGYTF.

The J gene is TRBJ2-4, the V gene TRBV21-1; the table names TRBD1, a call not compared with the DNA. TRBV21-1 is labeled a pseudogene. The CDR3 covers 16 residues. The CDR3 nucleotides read TGTGCCAGCAGCAAACAGGAAGTCAGGGCCAAAAACATTCAGTACTTC. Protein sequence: CASSKQEVRAKNIQYF.

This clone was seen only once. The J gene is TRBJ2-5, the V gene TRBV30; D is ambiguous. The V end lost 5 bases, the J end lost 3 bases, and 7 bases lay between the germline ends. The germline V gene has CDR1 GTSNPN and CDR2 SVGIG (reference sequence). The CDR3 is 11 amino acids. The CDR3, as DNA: TGTGCCTGGGCTACTAAAGAGACCCAGTACTTC. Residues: CAWATKETQYF.

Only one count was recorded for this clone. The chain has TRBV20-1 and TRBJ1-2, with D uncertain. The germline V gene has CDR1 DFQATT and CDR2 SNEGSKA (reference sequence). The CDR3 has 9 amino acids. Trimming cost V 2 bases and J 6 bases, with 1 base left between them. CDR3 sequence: CSARNGYTF. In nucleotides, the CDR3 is TGCAGTGCTAGAAATGGCTACACCTTC.

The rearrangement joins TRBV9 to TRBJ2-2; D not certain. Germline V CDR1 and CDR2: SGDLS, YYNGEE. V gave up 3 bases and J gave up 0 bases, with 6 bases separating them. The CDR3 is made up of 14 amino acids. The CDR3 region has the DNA TGTGCCAGCAGCGACACGCCGAACACCGGGGAGCTGTTTTTT. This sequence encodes CASSDTPNTGELFF. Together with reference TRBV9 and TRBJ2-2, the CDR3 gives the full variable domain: DSGVTQTPKHLITATGQRVTLRCSPRSGDLSVYWYQQSLDQGLQFLIQYYNGEERAKGNILERFSAQQFPDLHSELNLSSLELGDSALYFCASSDTPNTGELFFGEGSRLTVL.

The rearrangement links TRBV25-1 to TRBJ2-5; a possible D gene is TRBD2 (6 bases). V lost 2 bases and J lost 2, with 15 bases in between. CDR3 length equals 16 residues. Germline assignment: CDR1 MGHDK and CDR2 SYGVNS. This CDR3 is CASSESRRDMQETQYF. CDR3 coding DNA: TGTGCCAGCAGTGAAAGTCGGCGGGATATGCAAGAGACCCAGTACTTC.

The CDR3 loop is CASSYQSGGGYGYTF. The DNA for the CDR3 is TGTGCCAGCAGTTATCAATCAGGGGGGGGCTATGGCTACACCTTC. V usage is TRBV6-5 and J usage is TRBJ1-2; 7 bases align to TRBD1. The germline CDR1 and CDR2 sequences are MNHEY and SVGAGI. This CDR3 is built from 15 residues. Trimming cost V 3 bases and J 4 bases; bases outside gene matches: 8.

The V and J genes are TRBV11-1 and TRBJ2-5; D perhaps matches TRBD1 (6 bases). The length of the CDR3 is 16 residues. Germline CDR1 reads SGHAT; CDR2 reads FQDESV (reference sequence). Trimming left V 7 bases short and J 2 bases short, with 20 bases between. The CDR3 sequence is CASTKGDRREQETQYF. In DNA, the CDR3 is TGTGCCAGCACCAAGGGGGACCGTCGGGAACAAGAGACCCAGTACTTC.

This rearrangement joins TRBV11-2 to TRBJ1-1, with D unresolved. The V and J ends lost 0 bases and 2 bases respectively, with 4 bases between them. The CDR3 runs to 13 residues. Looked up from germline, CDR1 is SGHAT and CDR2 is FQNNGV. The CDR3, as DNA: TGTGCCAGCAGCTTAGACCAAAACACTGAAGCTTTCTTT. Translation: CASSLDQNTEAFF.

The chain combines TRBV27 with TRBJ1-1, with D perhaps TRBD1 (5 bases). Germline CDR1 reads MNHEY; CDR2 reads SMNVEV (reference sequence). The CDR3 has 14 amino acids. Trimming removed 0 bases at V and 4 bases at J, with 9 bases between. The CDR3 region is CASSLSQRGTEAFF. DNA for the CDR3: TGTGCCAGCAGTTTATCTCAGAGGGGCACTGAAGCTTTCTTT.

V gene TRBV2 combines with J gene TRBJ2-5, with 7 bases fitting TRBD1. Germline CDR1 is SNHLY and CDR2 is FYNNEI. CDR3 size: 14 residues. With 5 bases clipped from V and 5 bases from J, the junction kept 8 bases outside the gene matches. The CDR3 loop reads CASSLDRVVETQYF. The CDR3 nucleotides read TGTGCCAGCAGTCTCGACAGGGTTGTGGAGACCCAGTACTTC.

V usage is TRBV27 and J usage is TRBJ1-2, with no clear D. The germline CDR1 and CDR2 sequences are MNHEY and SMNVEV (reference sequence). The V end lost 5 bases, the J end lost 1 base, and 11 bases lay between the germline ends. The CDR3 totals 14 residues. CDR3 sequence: CASSQVWGNYGYTF. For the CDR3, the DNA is TGTGCCAGCAGTCAGGTGTGGGGTAACTATGGCTACACCTTC.

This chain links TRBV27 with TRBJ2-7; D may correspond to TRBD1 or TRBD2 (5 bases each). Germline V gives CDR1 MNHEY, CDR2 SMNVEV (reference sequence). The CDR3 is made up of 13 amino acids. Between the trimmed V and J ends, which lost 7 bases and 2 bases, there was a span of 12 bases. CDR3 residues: CASKGTATYEQYF. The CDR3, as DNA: TGTGCCAGCAAAGGGACGGCAACCTACGAGCAGTACTTC.

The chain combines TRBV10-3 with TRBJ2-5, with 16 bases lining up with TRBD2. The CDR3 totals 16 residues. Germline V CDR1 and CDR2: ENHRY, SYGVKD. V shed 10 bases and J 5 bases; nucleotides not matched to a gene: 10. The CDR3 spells CATLEPGLAGGETQYF. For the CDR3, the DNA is TGTGCCACCCTCGAGCCGGGACTAGCGGGAGGGGAGACCCAGTACTTC.

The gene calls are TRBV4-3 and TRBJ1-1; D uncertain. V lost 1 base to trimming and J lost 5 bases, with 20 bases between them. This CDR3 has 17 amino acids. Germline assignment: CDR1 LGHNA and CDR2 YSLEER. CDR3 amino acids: CASSQGVSGGVGTEAFF. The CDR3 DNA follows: TGCGCCAGCAGCCAAGGAGTCTCGGGTGGGGTCGGGACTGAAGCTTTCTTT.

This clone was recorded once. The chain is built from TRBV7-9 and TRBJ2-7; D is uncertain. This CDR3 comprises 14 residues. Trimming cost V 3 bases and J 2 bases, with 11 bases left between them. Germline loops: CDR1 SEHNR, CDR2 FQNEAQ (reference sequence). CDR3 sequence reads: CASSFSTNTYEQYF. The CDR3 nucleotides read TGTGCCAGCAGCTTTAGTACCAATACCTACGAGCAGTACTTC.

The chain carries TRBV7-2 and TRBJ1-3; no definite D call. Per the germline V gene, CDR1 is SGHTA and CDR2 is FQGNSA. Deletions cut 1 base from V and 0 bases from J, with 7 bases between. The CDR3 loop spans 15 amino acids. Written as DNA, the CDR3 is TGTGCCAGCAGCTTAGAGCCGAGCTCTGGAAACACCATATATTTT. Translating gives CASSLEPSSGNTIYF.

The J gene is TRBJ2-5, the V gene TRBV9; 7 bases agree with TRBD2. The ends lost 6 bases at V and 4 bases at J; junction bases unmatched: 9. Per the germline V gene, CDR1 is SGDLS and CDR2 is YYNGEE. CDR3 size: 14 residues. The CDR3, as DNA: TGTGCCAGCACGGCGAGCGGGAAGGGAGAGACCCAGTACTTC. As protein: CASTASGKGETQYF.

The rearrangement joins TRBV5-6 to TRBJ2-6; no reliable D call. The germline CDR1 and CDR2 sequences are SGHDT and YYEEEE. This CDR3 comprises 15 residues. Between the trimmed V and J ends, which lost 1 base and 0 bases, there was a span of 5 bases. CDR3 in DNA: TGTGCCAGCAGCTTGCCGGGCTCTGGGGCCAACGTCCTGACTTTC. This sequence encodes CASSLPGSGANVLTF.